This TCR beta chain was sequenced in a study of blood T cells in healthy people across ages. A second roughly 6 to 12 cycle PCR used barcoded and J-beta primers. MiXCR was run by TCRdb on the 5' RACE reads, yielding one entry per CDR3 protein. The sample gives about 280,000 distinct CDR3 sequences, around 27% of which show up once; 25% to 35% is in the top ten. The CDR3 loop spans 13 amino acids. The V end lost 3 bases, the J end lost 5 bases, and 8 bases lay between the germline ends. Each donor supplied ten milliliters of peripheral blood. Sequenced material: blood. The chain couples TRBV12-3 or TRBV12-4 to TRBJ1-3; no firm D call. This sequence originates from a woman aged 70-85 years in good health. The CDR3 loop reads CASSLQLRNTIYF. In nucleotides, the CDR3 is TGTGCCAGCAGTTTGCAGCTACGAAACACCATATATTTT.